This T cell receptor beta chain was recorded in a study of blood T cell repertoires in COVID-19. Overall study context: T cells, B-cell-depleted T cells, or PBMCs provided the cDNA or gDNA that served as material.

Trimming pared 5 bases from V and 0 bases from J, leaving 8 bases between. Germline loops: CDR1 MNHEY, CDR2 SMNVEV (reference sequence). The CDR3 has 13 amino acids. Individuals aged about 18 to 100 years were recruited from approximately 24 US areas. Each participant's cohort was designated according to participant-reported clinical history. As handled by the study authors: Estimation of nucleated cell counts relied on the amplification of reference gene primers. Method: immunoSEQ multiplex PCR; TCRdb's copy keeps in-frame clones and lacks some. V, J and clone size were drawn from that table, and D and trimming were deduced from the DNA. In the table there are around 250,000 clones, about 90% of which are singletons.

The sequence was collected from a human donor in a cohort exposed to, infected with or recovered from COVID-19 (not recorded which). The donor label of this sample is uncertain. This sequence joins TRBV27 and TRBJ2-7; perhaps TRBD2 as D (5 bases). The specimen sequenced was PBMCs or T cells enriched from blood (not recorded which). The CDR3 protein is CASSRTSSYEQYF. The CDR3 DNA follows: TGTGCCAGCAGTCGAACTAGCTCCTACGAGCAGTACTTC.